This T cell receptor (beta chain) was sequenced during a study of blood T cell repertoires in COVID-19. V dropped 4 bases and J dropped 8 bases, with 16 bases sitting between them. This CDR3 has 14 amino acids. Germline V lookup: CDR1 SGHRS, CDR2 YFSETQ. Measured with immunoSEQ multiplex PCR; TCRdb has only the in-frame clones, and not every one. This sample has about 100,000 clones, with approximately 80% found just once. The clonotype comes from a man between 70 and 80 years old with active or convalescent COVID-19. Sample: peripheral blood. The chain combines TRBV5-1 with TRBJ2-1; D possibly corresponds to TRBD2 (5 bases). CDR3 DNA sequence: TGCGCCAGCAGCCTCGGCGACTATTACGATGAGCAGTTCTTC. It translates to CASSLGDYYDEQFF.